There are a few counts of the clone carrying this TCR beta chain. This entry belongs to a study of T cell repertoires in cytomegalovirus infection. In TCRdb, the reads were re-called with MiXCR into one record per CDR3 protein. The data show about 740,000 distinct CDR3 sequences, less than 40% seen once. Germline lookup yields CDR1 MNHGY and CDR2 SAAAGT. The CDR3 is made up of 15 amino acids. With V trimmed by 1 base and J by 5 bases, 2 bases remained unmatched. The sequenced sample consisted of PBMCs. The TCR sequence derives from a human donor in good health (CMV status not recorded). Some clones in this sample may be carry-over from other donors' samples. The rearrangement joins TRBV6-8 to TRBJ1-4; TRBD1 matches 9 bases. The CDR3 protein is CASSYWTGENEKLFF. The CDR3 bases are TGTGCCAGCAGTTACTGGACAGGGGAAAATGAAAAACTGTTTTTT.